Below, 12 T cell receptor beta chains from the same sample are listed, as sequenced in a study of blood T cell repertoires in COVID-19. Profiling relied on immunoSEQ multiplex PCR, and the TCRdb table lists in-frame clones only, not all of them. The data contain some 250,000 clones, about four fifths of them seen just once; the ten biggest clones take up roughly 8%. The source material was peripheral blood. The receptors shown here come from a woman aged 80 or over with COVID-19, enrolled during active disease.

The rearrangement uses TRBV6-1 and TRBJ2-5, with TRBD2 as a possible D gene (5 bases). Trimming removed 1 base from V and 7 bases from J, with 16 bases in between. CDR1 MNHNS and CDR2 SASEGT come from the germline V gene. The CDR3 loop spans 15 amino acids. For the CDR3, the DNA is TGTGCCAGCAGTGAAGGGGCCAGGCCCGAGGGGACCCAGTACTTC. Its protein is CASSEGARPEGTQYF.

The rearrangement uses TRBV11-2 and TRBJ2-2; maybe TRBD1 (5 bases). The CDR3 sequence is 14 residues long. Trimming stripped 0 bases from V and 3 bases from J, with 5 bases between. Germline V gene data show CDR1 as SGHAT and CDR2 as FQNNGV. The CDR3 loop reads CASSLEGDTGELFF. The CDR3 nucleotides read TGTGCCAGCAGCTTAGAAGGGGACACCGGGGAGCTGTTTTTT. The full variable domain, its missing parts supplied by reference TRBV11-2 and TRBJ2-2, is EAGVAQSPRYKIIEKRQSVAFWCNPISGHATLYWYQQILGQGPKLLIQFQNNGVVDDSQLPKDRFSAERLKGVDSTLKIQPAKLEDSAVYLCASSLEGDTGELFFGEGSRLTVL.

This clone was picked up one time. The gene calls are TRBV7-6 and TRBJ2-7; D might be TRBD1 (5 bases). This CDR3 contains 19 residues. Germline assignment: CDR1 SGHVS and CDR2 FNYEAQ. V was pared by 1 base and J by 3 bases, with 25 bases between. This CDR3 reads CASSLGARKGANVIYEQYF. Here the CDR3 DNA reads TGTGCCAGCAGCTTAGGTGCGAGAAAAGGGGCAAACGTTATCTACGAGCAGTACTTC.

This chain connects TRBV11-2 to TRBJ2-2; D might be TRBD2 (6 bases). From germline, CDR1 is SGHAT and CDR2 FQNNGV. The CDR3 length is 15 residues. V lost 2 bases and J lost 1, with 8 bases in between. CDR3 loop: CASSLLGGNTGELFF. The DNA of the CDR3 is TGTGCCAGCAGCTTATTGGGGGGGAACACCGGGGAGCTGTTTTTT.

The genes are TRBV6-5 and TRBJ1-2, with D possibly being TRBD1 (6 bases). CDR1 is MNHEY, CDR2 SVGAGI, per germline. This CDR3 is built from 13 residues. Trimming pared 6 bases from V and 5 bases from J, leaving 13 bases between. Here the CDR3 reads CASSLRGGYGYTF. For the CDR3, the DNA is TGTGCCAGCAGCCTCAGGGGTGGATATGGCTACACCTTC.

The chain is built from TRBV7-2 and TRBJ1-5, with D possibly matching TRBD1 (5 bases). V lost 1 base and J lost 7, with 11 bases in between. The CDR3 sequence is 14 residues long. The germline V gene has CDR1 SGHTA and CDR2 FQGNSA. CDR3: CASSLVSGEQPQHF. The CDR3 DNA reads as TGTGCCAGCAGCTTAGTCTCGGGGGAGCAGCCCCAGCATTTT.

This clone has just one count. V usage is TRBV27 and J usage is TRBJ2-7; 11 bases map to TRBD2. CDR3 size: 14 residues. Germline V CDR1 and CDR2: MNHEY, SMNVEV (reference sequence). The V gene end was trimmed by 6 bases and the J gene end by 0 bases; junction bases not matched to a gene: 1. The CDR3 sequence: CASRGLAVSYEQYF. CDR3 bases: TGTGCCAGCAGGGGACTAGCGGTCTCCTACGAGCAGTACTTC.

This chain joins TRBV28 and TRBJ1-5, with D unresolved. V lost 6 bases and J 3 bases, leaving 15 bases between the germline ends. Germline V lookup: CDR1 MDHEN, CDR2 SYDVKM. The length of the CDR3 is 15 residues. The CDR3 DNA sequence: TGTGCCAGCAGGGAATCAGGTGTTCCCAATCAGCCCCAGCATTTT. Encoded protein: CASRESGVPNQPQHF.

CDR3 nucleotides: TGTGCCGCGCGACAGGTACCAAATCAGCCCCAGCATTTT. This codes for CAARQVPNQPQHF. This chain links TRBV6-6 with TRBJ1-5; the D gene is possibly TRBD1 (6 bases). Germline values: CDR1 MNHNY, CDR2 SVGAGI (reference sequence). V lost 11 bases and J lost 4, with 15 bases in between. This CDR3 is 13 amino acids long.

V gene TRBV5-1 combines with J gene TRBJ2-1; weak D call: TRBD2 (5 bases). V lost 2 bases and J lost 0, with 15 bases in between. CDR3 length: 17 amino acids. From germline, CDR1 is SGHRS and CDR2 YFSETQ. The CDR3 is CASSFGGPRGSYNEQFF. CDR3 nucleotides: TGCGCCAGCAGCTTCGGAGGTCCCCGGGGCTCCTACAATGAGCAGTTCTTC.

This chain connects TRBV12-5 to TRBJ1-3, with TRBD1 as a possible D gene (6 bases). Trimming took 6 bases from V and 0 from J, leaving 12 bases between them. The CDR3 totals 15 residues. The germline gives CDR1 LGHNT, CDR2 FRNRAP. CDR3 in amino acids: CASGEGVRSGNTIYF. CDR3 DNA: TGTGCTAGTGGCGAGGGGGTCCGCTCTGGAAACACCATATATTTT.

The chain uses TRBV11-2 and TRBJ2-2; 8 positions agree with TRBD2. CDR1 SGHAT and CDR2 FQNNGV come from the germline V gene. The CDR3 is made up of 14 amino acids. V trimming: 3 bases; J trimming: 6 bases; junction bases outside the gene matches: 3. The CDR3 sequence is CASSLQRGSGELFF. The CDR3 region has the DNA TGTGCCAGCAGCTTGCAGCGGGGGTCCGGGGAGCTGTTTTTT.